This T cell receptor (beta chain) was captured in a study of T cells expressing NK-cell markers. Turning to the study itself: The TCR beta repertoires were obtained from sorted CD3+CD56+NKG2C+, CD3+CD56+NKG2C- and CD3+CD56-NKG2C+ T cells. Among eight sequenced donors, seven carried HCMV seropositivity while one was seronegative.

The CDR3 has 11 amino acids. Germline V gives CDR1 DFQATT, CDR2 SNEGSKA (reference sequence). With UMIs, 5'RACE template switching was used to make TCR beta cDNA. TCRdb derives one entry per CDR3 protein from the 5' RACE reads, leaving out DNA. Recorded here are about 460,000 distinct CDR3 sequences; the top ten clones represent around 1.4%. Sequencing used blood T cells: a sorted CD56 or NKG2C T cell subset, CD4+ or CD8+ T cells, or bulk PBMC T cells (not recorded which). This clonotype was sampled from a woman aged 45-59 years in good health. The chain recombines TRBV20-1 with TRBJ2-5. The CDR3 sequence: CSARHKETQYF.